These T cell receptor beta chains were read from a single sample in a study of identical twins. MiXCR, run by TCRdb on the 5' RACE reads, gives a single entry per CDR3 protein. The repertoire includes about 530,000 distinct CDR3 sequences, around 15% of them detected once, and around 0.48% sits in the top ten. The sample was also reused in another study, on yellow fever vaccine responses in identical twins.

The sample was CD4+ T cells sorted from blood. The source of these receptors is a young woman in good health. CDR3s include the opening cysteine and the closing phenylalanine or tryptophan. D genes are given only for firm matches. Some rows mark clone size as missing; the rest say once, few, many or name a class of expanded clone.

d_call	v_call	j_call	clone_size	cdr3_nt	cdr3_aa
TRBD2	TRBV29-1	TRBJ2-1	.	TGCAGCGAACGATCTAGCGGGAGAAGTGAGCAGTTCTTC	CSERSSGRSEQFF
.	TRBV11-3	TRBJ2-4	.	TGTGCCAGCAGCCTGATCGAGCCCGGGGGCAAAAACATTCAGTACTTC	CASSLIEPGGKNIQYF
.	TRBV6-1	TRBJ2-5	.	TGTGCCAGCAGTGAAGGGGGGGCATCGAAGACCCAGTACTTC	CASSEGGASKTQYF
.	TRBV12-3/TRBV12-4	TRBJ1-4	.	TGTGCCAGCAGTCACAGGGTAACTAATGAAAAACTGTTTTTT	CASSHRVTNEKLFF
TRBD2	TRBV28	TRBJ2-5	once	TGTGCCAGCAGTTTTAGCGGGGGGTACCAAGAGACCCAGTACTTC	CASSFSGGYQETQYF
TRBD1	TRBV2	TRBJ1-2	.	TGTGCCAGCAATACCGGGACAGGGGCTGCTGGCTACACCTTC	CASNTGTGAAGYTF
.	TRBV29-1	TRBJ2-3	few	TGCAGCGCTCCTAAGGGGTCCGGGACCAAGCCTCCTAGCACAGATACGCAGTATTTT	CSAPKGSGTKPPSTDTQYF
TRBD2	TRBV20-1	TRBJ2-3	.	TGCAGTGCACTAGCGGGGCGCACAGATACGCAGTATTTT	CSALAGRTDTQYF
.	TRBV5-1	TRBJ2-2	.	TGCGCCAGCTCCCAAAACAGCGCTTCGAACACCGGGGAGCTGTTTTTT	CASSQNSASNTGELFF
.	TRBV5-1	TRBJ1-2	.	TGCGCCAGCAGCTGGTCAGCGGCCGTAGCTAACTATGGCTACACCTTC	CASSWSAAVANYGYTF
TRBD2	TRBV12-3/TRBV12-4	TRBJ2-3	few	TGTGCCAGCAGTGCGACTAGCGGGAGGAGAACAGATACGCAGTATTTT	CASSATSGRRTDTQYF
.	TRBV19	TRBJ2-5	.	TGTGCCAGTAGTATTGGGGTCGTTCGTCAAGAGACCCAGTACTTC	CASSIGVVRQETQYF
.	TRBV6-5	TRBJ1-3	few	TGTGCCAGCAGTTACTCGGAGGTCTCTGGAAACACCATATATTTT	CASSYSEVSGNTIYF
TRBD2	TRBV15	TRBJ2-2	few	TGTGCTACGGGACTAGCGGGGGCGAACACCGGGGAGCTGTTTTTT	CATGLAGANTGELFF
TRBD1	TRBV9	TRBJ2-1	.	TGTGCCAGCAGCGTCGGGACAGTCCGGGAAAATGAGCAGTTCTTC	CASSVGTVRENEQFF
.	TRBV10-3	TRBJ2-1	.	TGTGCCATCACTTCAAACCTGATGGGTAATGAGCAGTTCTTC	CAITSNLMGNEQFF
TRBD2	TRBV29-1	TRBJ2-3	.	TGCAGCGCCGCGGCGGGGGGGGCCGGTGATACGCAGTATTTT	CSAAAGGAGDTQYF
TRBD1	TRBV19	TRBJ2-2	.	TGTGCCAGTACCGACAGGGGGAGAAAGACCGGGGAGCTGTTTTTT	CASTDRGRKTGELFF
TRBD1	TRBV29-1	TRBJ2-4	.	TGCAGCGTTGATGAGGGACAGGGGGCCAAAAACATTCAGTACTTC	CSVDEGQGAKNIQYF
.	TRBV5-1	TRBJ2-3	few	TGCGCCAGCAGCCTCCCCGACGTCACAGATACGCAGTATTTT	CASSLPDVTDTQYF
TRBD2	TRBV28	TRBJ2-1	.	TGTGCCAGCAGTAGAGGGACTAGCGGGCCTAATGAGCAGTTCTTC	CASSRGTSGPNEQFF
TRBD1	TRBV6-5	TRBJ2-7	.	TGTGCCAGCAGTTACAGGGGACAGGGGTGGAACGAGCAGTACTTC	CASSYRGQGWNEQYF
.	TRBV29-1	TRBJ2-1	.	TGCAGCGTTTTTTCACTGGGCAGGTCCTACAATGAGCAGTTCTTC	CSVFSLGRSYNEQFF
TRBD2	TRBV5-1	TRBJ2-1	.	TGCGCCAGCAGCTTGAGGGCGGGAGACGGCAATGAGCAGTTCTTC	CASSLRAGDGNEQFF
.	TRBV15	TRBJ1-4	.	TGTGCCACCCGCACGCGGGGTCAAAATGAAAAACTGTTTTTT	CATRTRGQNEKLFF
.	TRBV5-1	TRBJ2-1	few	TGCGCCAGCAGCTTGGGGGATCGTCCCTACAATGAGCAGTTCTTC	CASSLGDRPYNEQFF
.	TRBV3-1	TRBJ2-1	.	TGTGCCAGCAGCCAAGTCGGGCGGGGTCCAAGGGATGAGCAGTTCTTC	CASSQVGRGPRDEQFF
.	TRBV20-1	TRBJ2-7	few	TGCAGTGCGCTACGACTAGGCGAAAGCTCCTACGAGCAGTACTTC	CSALRLGESSYEQYF
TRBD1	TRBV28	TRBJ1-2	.	TGTGCCAGCCAAGACAGGGAGGGGTATGGCTACACCTTC	CASQDREGYGYTF
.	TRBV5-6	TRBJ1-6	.	TGTGCCAGCAGCTTGCGTTTGACAGGTCTGAATTCACCCCTCCACTTT	CASSLRLTGLNSPLHF
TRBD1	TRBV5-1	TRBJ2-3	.	TGCGCCAGCAGCGCCTTCGGACAGGGCTCTTCGGATACGCAGTATTTT	CASSAFGQGSSDTQYF
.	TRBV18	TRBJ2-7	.	TGTGCCAGCTCACCACCCGAGCGCAGCTACGAGCAGTACTTC	CASSPPERSYEQYF
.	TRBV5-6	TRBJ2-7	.	TGTGCCAGCAGCTTAAGGATACTCCTAAACTACGAGCAGTACTTC	CASSLRILLNYEQYF
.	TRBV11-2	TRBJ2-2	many	TGTGCCAGCAGCTTTGGGGTGAACACCGGGGAGCTGTTTTTT	CASSFGVNTGELFF
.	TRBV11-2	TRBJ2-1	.	TGTGCCAGCAGCTTTCCTTGGGGGAGGAGAAATGAGCAGTTCTTC	CASSFPWGRRNEQFF
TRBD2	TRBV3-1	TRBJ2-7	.	TGTGCCAGCAGCCACTCCGGGACTAGCGCCTCCTACGAGCAGTACTTC	CASSHSGTSASYEQYF
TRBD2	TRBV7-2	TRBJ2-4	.	TGTGCCAGCAGCTTAGCACTAGCGGGGGGGCCCAAAAACATTCAGTACTTC	CASSLALAGGPKNIQYF
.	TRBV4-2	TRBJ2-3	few	TGTGCCAGCAGCCAAGGGTCCAAGGGACTCAGCACAGATACGCAGTATTTT	CASSQGSKGLSTDTQYF
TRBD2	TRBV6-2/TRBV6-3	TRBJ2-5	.	TGTGCCAGCAGTGGGAGCGGGACGGGCCAAGAGACCCAGTACTTC	CASSGSGTGQETQYF